The source of this T cell receptor (beta chain) is a study of siplizumab effects on memory and regulatory T cells. Germline-derived CDR1 and CDR2 are SGHTA and FQGNSA. V gave up 8 bases and J gave up 3 bases, with 8 bases separating them. CDR3 length: 11 amino acids. About this clone: What it binds is not known.

Study observations and caveats: Siplizumab significantly reduced alloreactive sequences traceable to unstimulated CD4+ memory cells. Only a minority of proliferating CD4+ or CD8+ clones had an assignable naive or memory phenotype, with roughly 75-96% lacking one. A major contribution to the alloresponse seemed to be made by naive T cells, which seemed more diverse than memory cells.

Some clones are missing from TCRdb's copy, which holds only in-frame ones; the method was immunoSEQ multiplex PCR. The repertoire has approximately 120,000 clones, around 95% of them found once; the top ten carry over 0.15%. The sample was non-Treg CD4+ T cells sorted from blood. This receptor was identified in a human donor in good health. The chain employs TRBV7-2 and TRBJ2-7, with TRBD1 as a possible D gene (5 bases). The CDR3 region is CASGDSYEQYF. The DNA for the CDR3 is TGTGCCAGCGGCGACAGCTACGAGCAGTACTTC.